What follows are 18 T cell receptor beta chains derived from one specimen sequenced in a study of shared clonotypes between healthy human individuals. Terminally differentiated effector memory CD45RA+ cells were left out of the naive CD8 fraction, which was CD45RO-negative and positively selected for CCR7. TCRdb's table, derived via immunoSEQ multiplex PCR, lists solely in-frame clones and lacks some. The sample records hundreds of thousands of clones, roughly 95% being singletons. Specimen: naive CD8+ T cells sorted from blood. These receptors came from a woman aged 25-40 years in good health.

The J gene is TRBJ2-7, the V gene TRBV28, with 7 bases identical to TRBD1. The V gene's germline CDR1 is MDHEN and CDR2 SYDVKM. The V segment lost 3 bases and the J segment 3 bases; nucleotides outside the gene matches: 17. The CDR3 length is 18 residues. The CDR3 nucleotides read TGTGCCAGCAGTTTGCCTTCTAGAGGGACAGTGATATTCTACGAGCAGTACTTC. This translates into CASSLPSRGTVIFYEQYF.

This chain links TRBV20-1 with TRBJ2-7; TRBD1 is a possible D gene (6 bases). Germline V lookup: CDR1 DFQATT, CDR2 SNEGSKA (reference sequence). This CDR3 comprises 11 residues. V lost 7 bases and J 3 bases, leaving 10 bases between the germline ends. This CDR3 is CSVLDSYEQYF. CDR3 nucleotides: TGCAGTGTCTTGGACAGCTACGAGCAGTACTTC.

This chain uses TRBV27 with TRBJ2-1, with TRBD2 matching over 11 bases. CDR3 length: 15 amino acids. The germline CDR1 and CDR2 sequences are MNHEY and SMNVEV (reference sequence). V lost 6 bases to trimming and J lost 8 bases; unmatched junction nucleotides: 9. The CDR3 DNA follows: TGTGCCAGCAGCCTTACTAGCGGGAGTATAGATGAGCAGTTCTTC. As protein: CASSLTSGSIDEQFF.

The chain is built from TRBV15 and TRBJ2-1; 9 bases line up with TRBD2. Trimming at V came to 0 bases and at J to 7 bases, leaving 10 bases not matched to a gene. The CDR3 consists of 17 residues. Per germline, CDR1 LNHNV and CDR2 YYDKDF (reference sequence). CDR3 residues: CATSRDLRLAVGNEQFF. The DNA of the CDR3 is TGTGCCACCAGCAGAGATCTGAGACTAGCGGTTGGGAATGAGCAGTTCTTC.

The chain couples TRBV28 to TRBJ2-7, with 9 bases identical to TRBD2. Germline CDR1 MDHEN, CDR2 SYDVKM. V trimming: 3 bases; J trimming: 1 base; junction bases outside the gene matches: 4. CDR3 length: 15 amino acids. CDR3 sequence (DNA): TGTGCCAGCAGTTTGGGCGGGAGGGGTTCCTACGAGCAGTACTTC. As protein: CASSLGGRGSYEQYF. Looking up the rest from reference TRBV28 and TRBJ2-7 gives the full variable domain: DVKVTQSSRYLVKRTGEKVFLECVQDMDHENMFWYRQDPGLGLRLIYFSYDVKMKEKGDIPEGYSVSREKKERFSLILESASTNQTSMYLCASSLGGRGSYEQYFGPGTRLTVT.

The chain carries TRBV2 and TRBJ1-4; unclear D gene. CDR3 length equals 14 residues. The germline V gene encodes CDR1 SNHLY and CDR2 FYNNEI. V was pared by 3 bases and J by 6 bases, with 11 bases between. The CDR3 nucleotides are TGTGCCAGCAGTGAGTCGGCAATCTATGAAAAACTGTTTTTT. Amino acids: CASSESAIYEKLFF.

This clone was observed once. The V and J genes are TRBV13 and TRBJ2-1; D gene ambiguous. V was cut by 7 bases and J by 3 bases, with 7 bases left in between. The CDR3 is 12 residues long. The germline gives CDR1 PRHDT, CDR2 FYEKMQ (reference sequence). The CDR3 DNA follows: TGTGCCAGCACCCGGAGCTACAATGAGCAGTTCTTC. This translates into CASTRSYNEQFF.

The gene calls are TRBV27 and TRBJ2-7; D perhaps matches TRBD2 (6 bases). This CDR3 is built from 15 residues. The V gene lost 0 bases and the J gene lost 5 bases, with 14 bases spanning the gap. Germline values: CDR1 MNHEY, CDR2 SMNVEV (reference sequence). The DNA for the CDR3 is TGTGCCAGCAGTTTATCGCGGAGGGGTTCGAACGAGCAGTACTTC. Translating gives CASSLSRRGSNEQYF.

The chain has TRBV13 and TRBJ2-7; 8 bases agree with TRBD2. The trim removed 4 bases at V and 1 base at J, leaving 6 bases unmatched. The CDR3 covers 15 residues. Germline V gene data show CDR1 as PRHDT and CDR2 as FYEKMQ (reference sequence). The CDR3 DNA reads TGTGCCAGCAGCTCAGCGGGAGTGAAGTCCTACGAGCAGTACTTC. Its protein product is CASSSAGVKSYEQYF.

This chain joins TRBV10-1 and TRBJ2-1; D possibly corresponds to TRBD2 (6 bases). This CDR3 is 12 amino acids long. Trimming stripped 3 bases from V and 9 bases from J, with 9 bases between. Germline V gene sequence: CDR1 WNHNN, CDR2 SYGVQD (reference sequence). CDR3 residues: CASSDWGLEQFF. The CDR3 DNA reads TGCGCCAGCAGTGATTGGGGACTTGAGCAGTTCTTC.

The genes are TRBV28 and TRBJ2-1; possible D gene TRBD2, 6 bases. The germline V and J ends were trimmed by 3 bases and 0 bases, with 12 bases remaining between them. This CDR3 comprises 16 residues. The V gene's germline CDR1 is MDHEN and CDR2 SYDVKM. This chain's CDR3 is CASSLYAGISYNEQFF. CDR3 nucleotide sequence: TGTGCCAGCAGTTTGTACGCGGGAATCTCCTACAATGAGCAGTTCTTC.

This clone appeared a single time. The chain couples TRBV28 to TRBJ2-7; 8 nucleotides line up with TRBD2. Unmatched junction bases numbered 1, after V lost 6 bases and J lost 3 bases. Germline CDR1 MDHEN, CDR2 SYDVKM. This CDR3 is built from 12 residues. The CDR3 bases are TGTGCCAGCAGCACTAGCGGCTACGAGCAGTACTTC. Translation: CASSTSGYEQYF. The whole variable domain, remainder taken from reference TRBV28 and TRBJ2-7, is DVKVTQSSRYLVKRTGEKVFLECVQDMDHENMFWYRQDPGLGLRLIYFSYDVKMKEKGDIPEGYSVSREKKERFSLILESASTNQTSMYLCASSTSGYEQYFGPGTRLTVT.

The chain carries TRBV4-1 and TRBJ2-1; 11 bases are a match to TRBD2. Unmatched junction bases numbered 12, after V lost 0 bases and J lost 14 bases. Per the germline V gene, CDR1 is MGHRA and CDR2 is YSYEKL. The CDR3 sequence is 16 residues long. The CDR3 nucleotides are TGCGCCAGCAGCCAAGACCCCGGGGGACTAGCGGAAAAGGAGTTCTTC. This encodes CASSQDPGGLAEKEFF.

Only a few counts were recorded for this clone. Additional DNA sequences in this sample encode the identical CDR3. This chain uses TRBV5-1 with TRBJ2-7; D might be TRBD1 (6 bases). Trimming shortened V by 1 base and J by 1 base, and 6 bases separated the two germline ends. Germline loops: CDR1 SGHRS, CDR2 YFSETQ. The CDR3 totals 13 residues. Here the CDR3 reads CASSLTGSYEQYF. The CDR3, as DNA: TGCGCCAGCAGCTTGACAGGGTCCTACGAGCAGTACTTC.

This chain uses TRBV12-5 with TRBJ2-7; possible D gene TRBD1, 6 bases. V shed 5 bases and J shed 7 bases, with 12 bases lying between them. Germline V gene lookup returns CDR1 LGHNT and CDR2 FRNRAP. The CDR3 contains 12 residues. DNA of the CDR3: TGTGCTAGTGGTCTAGGGGGTGGAGAGCAGTACTTC. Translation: CASGLGGGEQYF.

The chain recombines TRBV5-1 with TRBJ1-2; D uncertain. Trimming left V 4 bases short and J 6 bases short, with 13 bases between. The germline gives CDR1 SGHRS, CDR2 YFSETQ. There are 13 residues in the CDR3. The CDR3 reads CASSEPLEDGYTF. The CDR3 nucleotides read TGCGCCAGCAGCGAACCACTAGAAGATGGCTACACCTTC. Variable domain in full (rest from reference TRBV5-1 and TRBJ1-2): KAGVTQTPRYLIKTRGQQVTLSCSPISGHRSVSWYQQTPGQGLQFLFEYFSETQRNKGNFPGRFSGRQFSNSRSEMNVSTLELGDSALYLCASSEPLEDGYTFGSGTRLTVV.

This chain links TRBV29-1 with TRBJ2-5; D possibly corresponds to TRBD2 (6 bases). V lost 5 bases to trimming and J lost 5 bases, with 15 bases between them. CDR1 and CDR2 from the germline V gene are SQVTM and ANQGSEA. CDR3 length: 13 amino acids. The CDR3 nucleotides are TGCAGCGTTATTTATGGGGGGTCGGAGACCCAGTACTTC. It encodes CSVIYGGSETQYF. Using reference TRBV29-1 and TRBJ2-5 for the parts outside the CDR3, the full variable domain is SAVISQKPSRDICQRGTSLTIQCQVDSQVTMMFWYRQQPGQSLTLIATANQGSEATYESGFVIDKFPISRPNLTFSTLTVSNMSPEDSSIYLCSVIYGGSETQYFGPGTRLLVL.

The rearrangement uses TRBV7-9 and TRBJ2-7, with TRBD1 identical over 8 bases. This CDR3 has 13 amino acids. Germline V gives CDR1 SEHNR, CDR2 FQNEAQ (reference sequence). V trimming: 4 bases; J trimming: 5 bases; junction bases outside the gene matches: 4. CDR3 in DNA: TGTGCCAGCAGCTATCGGACAGGGCACGAGCAGTACTTC. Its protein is CASSYRTGHEQYF.